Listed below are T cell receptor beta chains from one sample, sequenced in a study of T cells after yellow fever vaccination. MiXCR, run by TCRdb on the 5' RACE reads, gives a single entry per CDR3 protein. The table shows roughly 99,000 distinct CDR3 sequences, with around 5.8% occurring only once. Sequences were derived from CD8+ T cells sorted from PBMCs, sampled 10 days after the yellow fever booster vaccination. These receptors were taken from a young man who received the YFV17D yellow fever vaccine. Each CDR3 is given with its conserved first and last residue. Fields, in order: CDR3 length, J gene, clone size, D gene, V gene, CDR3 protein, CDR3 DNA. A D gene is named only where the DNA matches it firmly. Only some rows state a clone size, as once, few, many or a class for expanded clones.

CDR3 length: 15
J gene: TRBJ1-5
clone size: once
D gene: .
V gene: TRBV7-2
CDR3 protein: CASSLVSGDNQPQHF
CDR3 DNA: TGTGCCAGCAGCTTAGTATCGGGGGACAATCAGCCCCAGCATTTT

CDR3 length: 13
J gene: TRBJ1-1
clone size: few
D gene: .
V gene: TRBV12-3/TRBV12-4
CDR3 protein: CASGFEFNTEAFF
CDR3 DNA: TGTGCCAGTGGGTTCGAGTTCAACACTGAAGCTTTCTTT

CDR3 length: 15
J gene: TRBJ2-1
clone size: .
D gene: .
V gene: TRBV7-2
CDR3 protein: CASSLAWAAVDEQFF
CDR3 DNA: TGTGCCAGCAGCTTAGCTTGGGCGGCGGTTGATGAGCAGTTCTTC

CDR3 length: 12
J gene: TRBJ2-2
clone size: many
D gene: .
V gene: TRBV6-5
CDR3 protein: CGTSWGTGELFF
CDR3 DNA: TGTGGGACTTCCTGGGGAACCGGGGAGCTGTTTTTT

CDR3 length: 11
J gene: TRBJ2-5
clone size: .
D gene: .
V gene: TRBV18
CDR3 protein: CASSPLETQYF
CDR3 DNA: TGTGCCAGCTCACCATTGGAGACCCAGTACTTC

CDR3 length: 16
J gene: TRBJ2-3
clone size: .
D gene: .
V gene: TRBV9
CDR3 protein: CASSVHGGRSTDTQYF
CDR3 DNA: TGTGCCAGCAGCGTCCACGGGGGACGGAGCACAGATACGCAGTATTTT

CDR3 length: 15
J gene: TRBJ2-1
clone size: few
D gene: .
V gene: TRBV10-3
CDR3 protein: CAIKTGKGSYNEQFF
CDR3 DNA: TGTGCCATTAAAACAGGGAAAGGTTCCTACAATGAGCAGTTCTTC

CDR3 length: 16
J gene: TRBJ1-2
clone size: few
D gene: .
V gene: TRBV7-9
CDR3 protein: CASSFHQPAANYGYTF
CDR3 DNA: TGTGCCAGCAGCTTCCACCAGCCAGCAGCTAACTATGGCTACACCTTC

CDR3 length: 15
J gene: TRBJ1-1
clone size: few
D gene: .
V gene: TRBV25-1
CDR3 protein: CASSEMNGANTEAFF
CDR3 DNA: TGTGCCAGCAGTGAAATGAACGGGGCGAACACTGAAGCTTTCTTT

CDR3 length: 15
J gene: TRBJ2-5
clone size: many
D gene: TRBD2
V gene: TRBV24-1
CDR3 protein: CATSDFRGVQETQYF
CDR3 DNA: TGTGCCACCAGTGATTTCCGGGGGGTCCAAGAGACCCAGTACTTC

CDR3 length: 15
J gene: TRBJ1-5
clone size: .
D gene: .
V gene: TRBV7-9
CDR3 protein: CASSPLGRGNQPQHF
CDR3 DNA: TGTGCCAGCAGCCCCCTAGGGCGGGGCAATCAGCCCCAGCATTTT

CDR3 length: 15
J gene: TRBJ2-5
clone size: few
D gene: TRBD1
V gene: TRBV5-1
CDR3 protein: CASSHEDRALETQYF
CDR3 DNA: TGCGCCAGCAGCCACGAGGACAGGGCTTTGGAGACCCAGTACTTC

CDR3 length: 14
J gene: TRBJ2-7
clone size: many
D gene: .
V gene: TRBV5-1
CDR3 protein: CASSAPTLSYEQYF
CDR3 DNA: TGCGCCAGCAGCGCCCCGACACTCTCCTACGAGCAGTACTTC

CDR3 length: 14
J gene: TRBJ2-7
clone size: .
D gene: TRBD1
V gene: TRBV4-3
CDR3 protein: CASSAGQGYYEQYF
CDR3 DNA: TGCGCCAGCAGCGCGGGACAGGGGTACTACGAGCAGTACTTC

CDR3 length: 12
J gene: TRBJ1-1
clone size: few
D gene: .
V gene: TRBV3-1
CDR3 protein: CASSQGFTEAFF
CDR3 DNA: TGTGCCAGCAGCCAGGGGTTCACTGAAGCTTTCTTT

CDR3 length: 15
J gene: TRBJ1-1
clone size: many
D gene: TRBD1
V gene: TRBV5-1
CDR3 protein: CASSLTGTVNTEAFF
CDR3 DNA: TGCGCCAGCAGCTTGACCGGGACAGTAAACACTGAAGCTTTCTTT

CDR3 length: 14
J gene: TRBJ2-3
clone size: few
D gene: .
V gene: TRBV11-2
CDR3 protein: CASSLGGGQSRQYF
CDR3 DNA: TGTGCCAGCAGCTTAGGCGGGGGACAAAGTAGGCAGTATTTT

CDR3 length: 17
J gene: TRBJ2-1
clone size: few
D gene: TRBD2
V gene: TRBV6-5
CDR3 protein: CASSYSQPGLATNEQFF
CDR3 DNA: TGTGCCAGCAGTTACTCCCAACCCGGACTAGCGACCAATGAGCAGTTCTTC

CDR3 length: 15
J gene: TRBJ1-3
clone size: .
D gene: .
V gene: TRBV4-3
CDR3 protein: CASSRETGYGNTIYF
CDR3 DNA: TGCGCCAGCAGCCGAGAGACGGGGTACGGAAACACCATATATTTT

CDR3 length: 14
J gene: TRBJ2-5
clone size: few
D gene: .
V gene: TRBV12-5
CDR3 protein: CASGSQLGVETQYF
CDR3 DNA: TGTGCTAGTGGTTCCCAGCTAGGGGTAGAGACCCAGTACTTC

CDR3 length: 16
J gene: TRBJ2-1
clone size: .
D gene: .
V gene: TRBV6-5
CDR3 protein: CASSYSEVFLHNEQFF
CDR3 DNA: TGTGCCAGCAGTTACTCGGAGGTGTTCCTCCACAATGAGCAGTTCTTC

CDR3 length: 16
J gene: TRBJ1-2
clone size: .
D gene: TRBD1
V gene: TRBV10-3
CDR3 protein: CAISEHPTGGIYGYTF
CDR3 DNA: TGTGCCATCAGTGAACACCCGACAGGGGGGATCTATGGCTACACCTTC

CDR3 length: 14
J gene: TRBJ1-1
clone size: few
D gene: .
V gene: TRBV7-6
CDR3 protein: CASSLDTRNTEAFF
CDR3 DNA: TGTGCCAGCAGCTTGGACACCCGGAACACTGAAGCTTTCTTT

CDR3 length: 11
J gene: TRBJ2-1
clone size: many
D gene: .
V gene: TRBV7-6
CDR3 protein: CASSLVSEQFF
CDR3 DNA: TGTGCCAGCAGCTTAGTGTCCGAGCAGTTCTTC

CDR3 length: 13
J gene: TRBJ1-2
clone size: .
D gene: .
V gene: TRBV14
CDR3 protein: CASSQIRQVGYTF
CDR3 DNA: TGTGCCAGCAGCCAGATAAGGCAAGTCGGCTACACCTTC

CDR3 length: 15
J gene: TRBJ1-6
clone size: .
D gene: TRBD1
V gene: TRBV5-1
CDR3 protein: CASSPYPGGSSPLHF
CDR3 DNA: TGCGCCAGCAGCCCCTACCCAGGGGGGAGTTCACCCCTCCACTTT